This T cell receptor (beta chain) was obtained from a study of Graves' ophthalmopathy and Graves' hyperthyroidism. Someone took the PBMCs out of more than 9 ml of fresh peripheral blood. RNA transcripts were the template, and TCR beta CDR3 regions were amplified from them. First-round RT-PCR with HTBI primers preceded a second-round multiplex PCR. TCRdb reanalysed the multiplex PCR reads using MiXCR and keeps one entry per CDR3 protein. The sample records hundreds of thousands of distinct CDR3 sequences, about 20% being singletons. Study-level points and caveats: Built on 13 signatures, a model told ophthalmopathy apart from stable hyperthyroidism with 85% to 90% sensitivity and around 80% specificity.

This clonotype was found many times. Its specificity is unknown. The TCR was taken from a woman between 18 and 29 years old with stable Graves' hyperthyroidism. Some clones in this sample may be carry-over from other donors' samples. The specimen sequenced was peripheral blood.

The DNA for the CDR3 is TGTGCCAGCAGTTACTCGAGAGTAGACGACGAGCAGTACTTC. It translates to CASSYSRVDDEQYF. The chain links TRBV6-5 to TRBJ2-7; D remains unclear. V was clipped by 0 bases and J by 5 bases, with 11 bases between them. Germline values: CDR1 MNHEY, CDR2 SVGAGI. CDR3 length: 14 residues.